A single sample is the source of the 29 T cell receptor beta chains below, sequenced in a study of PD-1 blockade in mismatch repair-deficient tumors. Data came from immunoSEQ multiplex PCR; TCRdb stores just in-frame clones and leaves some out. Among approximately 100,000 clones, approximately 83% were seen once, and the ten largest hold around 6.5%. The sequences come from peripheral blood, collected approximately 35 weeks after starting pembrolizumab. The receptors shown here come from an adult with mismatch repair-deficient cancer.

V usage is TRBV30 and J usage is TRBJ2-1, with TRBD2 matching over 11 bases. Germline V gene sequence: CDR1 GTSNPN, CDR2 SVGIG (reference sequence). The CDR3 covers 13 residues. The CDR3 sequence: CAAASGRYNEQFF. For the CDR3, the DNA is TGTGCTGCCGCTAGCGGGAGGTACAATGAGCAGTTCTTC.

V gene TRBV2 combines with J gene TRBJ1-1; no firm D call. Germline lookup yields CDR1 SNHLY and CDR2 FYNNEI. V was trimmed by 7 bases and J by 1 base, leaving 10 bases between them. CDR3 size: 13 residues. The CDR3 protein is CASNQERNTEAFF. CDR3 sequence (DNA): TGTGCCAGCAACCAGGAAAGGAACACTGAAGCTTTCTTT. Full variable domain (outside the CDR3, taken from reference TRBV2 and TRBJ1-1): EPEVTQTPSHQVTQMGQEVILRCVPISNHLYFYWYRQILGQKVEFLVSFYNNEISEKSEIFDDQFSVERPDGSNFTLKIRSTKLEDSAMYFCASNQERNTEAFFGQGTRLTVV.

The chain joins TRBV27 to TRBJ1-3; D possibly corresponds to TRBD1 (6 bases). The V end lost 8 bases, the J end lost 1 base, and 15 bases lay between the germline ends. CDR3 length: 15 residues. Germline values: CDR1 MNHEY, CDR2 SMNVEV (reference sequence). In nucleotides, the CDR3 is TGTGCCAGCGCTCCTAACAGGGTTTCTGGAAACACCATATATTTT. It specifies CASAPNRVSGNTIYF.

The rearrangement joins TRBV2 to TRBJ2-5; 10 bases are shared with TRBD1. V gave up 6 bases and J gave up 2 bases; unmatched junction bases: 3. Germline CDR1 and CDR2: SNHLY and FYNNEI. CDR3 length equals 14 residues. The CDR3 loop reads CASSPDRGQETQYF. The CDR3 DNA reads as TGTGCCAGCAGCCCGGACAGGGGGCAAGAGACCCAGTACTTC.

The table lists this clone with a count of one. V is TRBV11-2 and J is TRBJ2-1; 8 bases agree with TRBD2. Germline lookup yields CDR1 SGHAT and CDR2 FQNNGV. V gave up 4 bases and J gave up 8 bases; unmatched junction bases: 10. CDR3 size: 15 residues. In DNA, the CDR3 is TGTGCCAGCAGCTATACAAGCGGGAGTCGGGATGAGCAGTTCTTC. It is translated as CASSYTSGSRDEQFF.

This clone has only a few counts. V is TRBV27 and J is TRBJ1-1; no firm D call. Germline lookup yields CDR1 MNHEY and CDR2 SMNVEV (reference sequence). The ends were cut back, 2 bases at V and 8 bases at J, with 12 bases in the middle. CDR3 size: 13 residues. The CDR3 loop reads CASSLGWTEEAFF. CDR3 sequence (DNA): TGTGCCAGCAGTTTAGGTTGGACGGAGGAAGCTTTCTTT.

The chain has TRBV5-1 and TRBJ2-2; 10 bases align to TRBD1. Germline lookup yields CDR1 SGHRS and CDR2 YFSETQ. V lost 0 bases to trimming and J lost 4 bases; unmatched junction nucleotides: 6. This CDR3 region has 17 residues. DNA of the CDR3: TGCGCCAGCAGCTTGGCGACAGGGGGCGCCCCCACCGGGGAGCTGTTTTTT. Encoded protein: CASSLATGGAPTGELFF.

This CDR3 reads CASSQDPWGDTQYF. CDR3 nucleotides: TGTGCCAGCAGCCAAGATCCTTGGGGAGATACGCAGTATTTT. The chain recombines TRBV14 with TRBJ2-3, with D uncertain. The CDR3 has 14 amino acids. V lost 0 bases to trimming and J lost 5 bases, with 9 bases between them. Germline V CDR1 and CDR2: SGHDN, FVKESK.

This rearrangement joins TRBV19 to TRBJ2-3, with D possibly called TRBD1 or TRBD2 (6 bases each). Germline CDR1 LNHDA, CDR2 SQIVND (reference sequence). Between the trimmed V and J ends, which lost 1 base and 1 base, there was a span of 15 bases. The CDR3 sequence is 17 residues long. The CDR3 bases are TGTGCCAGTAGTATAGTCCGACGGGGGCAAGGCACAGATACGCAGTATTTT. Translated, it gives CASSIVRRGQGTDTQYF.

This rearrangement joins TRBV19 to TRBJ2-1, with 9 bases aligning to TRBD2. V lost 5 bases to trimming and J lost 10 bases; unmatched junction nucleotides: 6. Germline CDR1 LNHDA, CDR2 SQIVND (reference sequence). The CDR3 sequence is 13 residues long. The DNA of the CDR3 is TGTGCCAGTAGTCCGGGACTAGCCGTAGAGCAGTTCTTC. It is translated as CASSPGLAVEQFF.

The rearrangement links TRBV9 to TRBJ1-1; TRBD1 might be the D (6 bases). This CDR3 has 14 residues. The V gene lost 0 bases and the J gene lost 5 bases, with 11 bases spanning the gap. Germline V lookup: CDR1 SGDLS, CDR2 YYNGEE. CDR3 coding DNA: TGTGCCAGCAGCGTAGAAGGGGGGATGACTGAAGCTTTCTTT. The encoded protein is CASSVEGGMTEAFF.

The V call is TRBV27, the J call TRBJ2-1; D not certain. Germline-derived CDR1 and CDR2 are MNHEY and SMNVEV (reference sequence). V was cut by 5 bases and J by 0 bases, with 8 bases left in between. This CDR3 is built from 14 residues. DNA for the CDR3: TGTGCCAGCAGTACTCCGAGCTCCTACAATGAGCAGTTCTTC. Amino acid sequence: CASSTPSSYNEQFF.

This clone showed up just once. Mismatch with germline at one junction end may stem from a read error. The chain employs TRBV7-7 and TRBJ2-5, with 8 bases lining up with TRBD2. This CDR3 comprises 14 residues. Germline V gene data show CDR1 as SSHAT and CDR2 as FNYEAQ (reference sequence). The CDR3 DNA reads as TGTGCTAGCAGCCTCGTAGGACTAGCTGAGACCCAGTACTTC. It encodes CASSLVGLAETQYF. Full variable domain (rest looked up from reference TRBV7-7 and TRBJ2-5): GAGVSQSPRYKVTKRGQDVTLRCDPISSHATLYWYQQALGQGPEFLTYFNYEAQPDKSGLPSDRFSAERPEGSISTLTIQRTEQRDSAMYRCASSLVGLAETQYFGPGTRLLVL.

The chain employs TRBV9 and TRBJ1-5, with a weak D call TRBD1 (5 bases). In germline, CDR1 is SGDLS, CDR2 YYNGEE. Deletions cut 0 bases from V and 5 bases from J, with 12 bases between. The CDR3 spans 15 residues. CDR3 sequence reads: CASSVGGVPYQPQHF. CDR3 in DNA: TGTGCCAGCAGCGTAGGAGGGGTCCCGTATCAGCCCCAGCATTTT.

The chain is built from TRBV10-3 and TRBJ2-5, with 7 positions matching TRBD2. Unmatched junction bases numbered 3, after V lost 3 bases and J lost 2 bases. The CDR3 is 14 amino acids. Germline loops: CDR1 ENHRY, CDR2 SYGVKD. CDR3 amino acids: CAISEAGSQETQYF. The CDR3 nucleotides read TGTGCCATCAGTGAAGCGGGATCACAAGAGACCCAGTACTTC.

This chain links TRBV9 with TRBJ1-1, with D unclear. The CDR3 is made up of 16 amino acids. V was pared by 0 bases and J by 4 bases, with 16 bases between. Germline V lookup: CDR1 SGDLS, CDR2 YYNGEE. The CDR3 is CASSVELNPRPTEAFF. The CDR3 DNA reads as TGTGCCAGCAGCGTAGAACTTAACCCCCGGCCCACTGAAGCTTTCTTT.

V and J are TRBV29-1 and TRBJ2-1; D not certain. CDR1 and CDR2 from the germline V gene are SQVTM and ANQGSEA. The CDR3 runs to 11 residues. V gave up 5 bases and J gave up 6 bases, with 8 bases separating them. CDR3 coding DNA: TGCAGCGTTCTGCGAGCCAATGAGCAGTTCTTC. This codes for CSVLRANEQFF.

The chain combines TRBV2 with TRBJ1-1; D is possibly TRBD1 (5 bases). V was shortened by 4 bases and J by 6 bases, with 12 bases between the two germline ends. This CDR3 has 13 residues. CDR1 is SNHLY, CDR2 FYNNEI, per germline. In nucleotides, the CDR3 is TGTGCCAGCAGTGCACCGGGAGGGGCTGAAGCTTTCTTT. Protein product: CASSAPGGAEAFF.

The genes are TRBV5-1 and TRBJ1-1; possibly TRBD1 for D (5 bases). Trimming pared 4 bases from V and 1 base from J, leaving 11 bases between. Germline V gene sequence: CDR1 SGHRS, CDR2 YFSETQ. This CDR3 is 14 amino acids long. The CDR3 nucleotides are TGCGCCAGCAGCCGCGGGGCTGGGAACACTGAAGCTTTCTTT. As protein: CASSRGAGNTEAFF.

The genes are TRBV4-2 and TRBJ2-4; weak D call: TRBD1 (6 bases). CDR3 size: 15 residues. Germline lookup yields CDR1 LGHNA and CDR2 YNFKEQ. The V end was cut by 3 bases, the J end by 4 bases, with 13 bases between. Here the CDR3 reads CASSQEDSTKNIQYF. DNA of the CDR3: TGTGCCAGCAGCCAGGAGGACAGCACTAAAAACATTCAGTACTTC.

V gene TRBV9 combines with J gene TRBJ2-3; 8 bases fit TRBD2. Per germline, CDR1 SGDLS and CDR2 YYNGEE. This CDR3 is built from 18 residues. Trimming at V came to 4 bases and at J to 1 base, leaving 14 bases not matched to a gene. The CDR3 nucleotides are TGTGCCAGCAGCAGCCCTCGATCGGGAGGGCCTGGCACAGATACGCAGTATTTT. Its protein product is CASSSPRSGGPGTDTQYF.

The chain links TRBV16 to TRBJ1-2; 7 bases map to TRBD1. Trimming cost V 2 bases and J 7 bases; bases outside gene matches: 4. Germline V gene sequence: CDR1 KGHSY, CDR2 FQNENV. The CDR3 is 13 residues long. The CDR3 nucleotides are TGTGCCAGCAGCCAACAGGGGGTAGGTGGCTACACCTTC. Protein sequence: CASSQQGVGGYTF.

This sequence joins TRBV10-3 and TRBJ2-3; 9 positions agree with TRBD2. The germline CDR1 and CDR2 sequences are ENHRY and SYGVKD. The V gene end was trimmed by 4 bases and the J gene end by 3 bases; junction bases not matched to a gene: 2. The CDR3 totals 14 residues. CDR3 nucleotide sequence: TGTGCCATCAGTGTAGGACTAGCGACAGATACGCAGTATTTT. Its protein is CAISVGLATDTQYF.

The CDR3 reads CASSQEEGSFSSGNTIYF. The CDR3 DNA sequence: TGCGCCAGCAGCCAAGAGGAGGGCAGTTTCAGCTCTGGAAACACCATATATTTT. This rearrangement joins TRBV4-3 to TRBJ1-3, with D uncertain. Germline CDR1 is LGHNA and CDR2 is YSLEER. The CDR3 spans 18 residues. With 0 bases removed from V and 0 bases from J, the gap between germline ends came to 15 bases.

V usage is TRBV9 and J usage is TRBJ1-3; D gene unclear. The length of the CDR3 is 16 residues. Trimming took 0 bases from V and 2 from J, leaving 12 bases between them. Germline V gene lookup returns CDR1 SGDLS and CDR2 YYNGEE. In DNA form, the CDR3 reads TGTGCCAGCAGCGTAGCTGAGGGTGGCACTGGAAACACCATATATTTT. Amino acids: CASSVAEGGTGNTIYF.

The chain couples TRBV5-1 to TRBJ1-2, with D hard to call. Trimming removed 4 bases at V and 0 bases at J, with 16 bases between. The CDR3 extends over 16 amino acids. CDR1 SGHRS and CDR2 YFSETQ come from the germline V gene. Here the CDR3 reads CASSAGLLGPNYGYTF. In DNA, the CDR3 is TGCGCCAGCAGCGCCGGACTGCTAGGACCTAACTATGGCTACACCTTC.

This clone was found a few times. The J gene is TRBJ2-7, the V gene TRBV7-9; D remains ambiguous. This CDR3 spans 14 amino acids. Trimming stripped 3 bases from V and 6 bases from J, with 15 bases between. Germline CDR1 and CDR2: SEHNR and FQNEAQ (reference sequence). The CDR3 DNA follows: TGTGCCAGCAGCTTTTCCGGGCCTTCCAGCGAGCAGTACTTC. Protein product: CASSFSGPSSEQYF.

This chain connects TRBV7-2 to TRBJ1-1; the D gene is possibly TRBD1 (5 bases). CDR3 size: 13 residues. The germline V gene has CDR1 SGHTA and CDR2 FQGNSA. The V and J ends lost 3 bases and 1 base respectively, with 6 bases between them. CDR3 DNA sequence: TGTGCCAGCAGCTTGACAGAGAACACTGAAGCTTTCTTT. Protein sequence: CASSLTENTEAFF. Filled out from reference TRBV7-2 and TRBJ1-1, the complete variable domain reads GAGVSQSPSNKVTEKGKDVELRCDPISGHTALYWYRQSLGQGLEFLIYFQGNSAPDKSGLPSDRFSAERTGGSVSTLTIQRTQQEDSAVYLCASSLTENTEAFFGQGTRLTVV.

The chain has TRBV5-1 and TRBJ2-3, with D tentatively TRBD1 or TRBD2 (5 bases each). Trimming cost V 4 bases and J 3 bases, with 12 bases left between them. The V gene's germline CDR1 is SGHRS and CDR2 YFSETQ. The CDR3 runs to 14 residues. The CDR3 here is CASSRDHWTDTQYF. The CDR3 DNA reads TGCGCCAGCAGCAGGGACCATTGGACAGATACGCAGTATTTT.